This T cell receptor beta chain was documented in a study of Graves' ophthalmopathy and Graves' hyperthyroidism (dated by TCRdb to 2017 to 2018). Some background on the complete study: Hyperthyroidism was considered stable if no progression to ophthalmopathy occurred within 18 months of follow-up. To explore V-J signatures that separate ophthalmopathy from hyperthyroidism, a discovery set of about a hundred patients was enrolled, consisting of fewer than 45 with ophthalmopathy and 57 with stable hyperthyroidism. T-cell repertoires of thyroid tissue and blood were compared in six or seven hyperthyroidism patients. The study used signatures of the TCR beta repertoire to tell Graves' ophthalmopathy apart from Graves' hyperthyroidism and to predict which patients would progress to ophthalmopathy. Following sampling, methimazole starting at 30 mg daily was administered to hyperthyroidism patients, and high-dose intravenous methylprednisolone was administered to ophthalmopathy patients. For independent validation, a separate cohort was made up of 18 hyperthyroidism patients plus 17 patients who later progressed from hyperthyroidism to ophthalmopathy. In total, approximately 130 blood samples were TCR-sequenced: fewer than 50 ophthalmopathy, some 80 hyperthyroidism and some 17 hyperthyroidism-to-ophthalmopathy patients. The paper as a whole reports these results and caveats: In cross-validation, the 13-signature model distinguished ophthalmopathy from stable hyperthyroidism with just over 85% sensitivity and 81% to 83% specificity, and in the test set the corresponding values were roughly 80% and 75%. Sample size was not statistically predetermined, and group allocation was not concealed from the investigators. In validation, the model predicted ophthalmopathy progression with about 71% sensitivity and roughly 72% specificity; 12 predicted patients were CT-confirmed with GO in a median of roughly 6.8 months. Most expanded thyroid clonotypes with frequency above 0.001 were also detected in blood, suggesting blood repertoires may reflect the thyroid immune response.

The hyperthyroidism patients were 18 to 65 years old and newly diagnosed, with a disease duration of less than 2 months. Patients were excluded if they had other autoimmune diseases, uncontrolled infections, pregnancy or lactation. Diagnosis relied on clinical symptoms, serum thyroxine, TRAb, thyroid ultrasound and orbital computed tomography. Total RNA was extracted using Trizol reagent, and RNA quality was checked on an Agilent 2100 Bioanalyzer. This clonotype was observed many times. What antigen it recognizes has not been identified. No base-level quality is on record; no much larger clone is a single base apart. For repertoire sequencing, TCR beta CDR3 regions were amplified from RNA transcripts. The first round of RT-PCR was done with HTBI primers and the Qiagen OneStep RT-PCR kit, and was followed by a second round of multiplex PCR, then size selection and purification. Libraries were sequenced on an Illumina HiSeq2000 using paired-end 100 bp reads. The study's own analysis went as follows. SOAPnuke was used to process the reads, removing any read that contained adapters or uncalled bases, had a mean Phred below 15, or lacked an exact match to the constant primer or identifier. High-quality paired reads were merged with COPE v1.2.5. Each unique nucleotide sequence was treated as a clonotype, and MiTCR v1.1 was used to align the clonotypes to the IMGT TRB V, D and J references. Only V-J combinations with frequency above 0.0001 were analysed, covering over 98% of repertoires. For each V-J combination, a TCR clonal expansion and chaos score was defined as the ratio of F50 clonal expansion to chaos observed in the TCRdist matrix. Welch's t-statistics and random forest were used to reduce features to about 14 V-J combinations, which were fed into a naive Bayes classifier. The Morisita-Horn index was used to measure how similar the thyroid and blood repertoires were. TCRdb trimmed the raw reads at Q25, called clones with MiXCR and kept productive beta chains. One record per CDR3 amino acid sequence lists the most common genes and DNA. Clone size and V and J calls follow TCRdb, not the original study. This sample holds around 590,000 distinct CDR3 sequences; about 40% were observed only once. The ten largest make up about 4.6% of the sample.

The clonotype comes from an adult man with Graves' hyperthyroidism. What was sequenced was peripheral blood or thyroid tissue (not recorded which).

The CDR3 region: CASSQVGGRVNTEAFF. DNA sequence: TGTGCCAGCAGCCAAGTTGGTGGCAGGGTTAACACTGAAGCTTTCTTT. The sequence joins TRBV7-2 to TRBJ1-1; TRBD1 is a weak D gene call, 5 bases matching. CDR1 SGHTA and CDR2 FQGNSA were looked up in the germline V gene. The CDR3 measures 16 amino acids from cysteine to phenylalanine. Only the CDR3 DNA stays, 48 bases, in frame from base 1. Trimming takes 5 bases from V and 2 bases from J, and the germline ends sit 18 bases apart.